Below are 17 T cell receptor beta chains sequenced from a single sample in a study of blood T cell repertoires in COVID-19. Only in-frame clones appear in the TCRdb table, and some are missing; sequencing was by immunoSEQ multiplex PCR. The repertoire holds 25,000 to 35,000 clones, with roughly 82% as singletons. Sequencing input: peripheral blood. The source of these receptors is a human donor in a cohort sampled during active COVID-19.

The chain couples TRBV2 to TRBJ1-2; D is unresolved. The CDR3 runs 12 residues. Looked up from germline, CDR1 is SNHLY and CDR2 is FYNNEI. The V end lost 4 bases, the J end lost 2 bases, and 5 bases lay between the germline ends. DNA of the CDR3: TGTGCCAGCAGTGGTCGGAACTATGGCTACACCTTC. It yields the protein CASSGRNYGYTF.

The chain carries TRBV19 and TRBJ2-2; D is perhaps TRBD2 (7 bases). The CDR3 totals 15 residues. Germline CDR1 and CDR2: LNHDA and SQIVND (reference sequence). With 7 bases removed from V and 2 bases from J, the gap between germline ends came to 14 bases. CDR3 loop: CASISGGRNTGELFF. The CDR3 DNA reads as TGTGCCAGTATTTCGGGGGGCCGCAACACCGGGGAGCTGTTTTTT.

The V gene is TRBV7-9, the J gene TRBJ2-6; 7 bases map to TRBD1. This CDR3 is built from 14 residues. The ends lost 3 bases at V and 4 bases at J; junction bases unmatched: 0. Per the germline V gene, CDR1 is SEHNR and CDR2 is FQNEAQ (reference sequence). The CDR3 loop is CASSLTGGANVLTF. Written as DNA, the CDR3 is TGTGCCAGCAGCTTGACAGGGGGGGCCAACGTCCTGACTTTC.

This clone was detected only a few times. This chain links TRBV9 with TRBJ2-2; D not certain. Trimming pared 0 bases from V and 6 bases from J, leaving 3 bases between. The V gene's germline CDR1 is SGDLS and CDR2 YYNGEE. The CDR3 is 12 residues long. The CDR3 DNA reads TGTGCCAGCAGCGTAGTAGCCGGGGAGCTGTTTTTT. The encoded protein is CASSVVAGELFF.

The chain combines TRBV6-5 with TRBJ1-5, with D unresolved. The CDR3 extends over 14 amino acids. Germline V gives CDR1 MNHEY, CDR2 SVGAGI. V was pared by 0 bases and J by 6 bases, with 9 bases between. Here the CDR3 DNA reads TGTGCCAGCAGTTACTCGATCGCGGGTCAGCCCCAGCATTTT. It is translated as CASSYSIAGQPQHF.

This clone was seen a single time. This sequence joins TRBV18 and TRBJ2-3; a possible D gene is TRBD2 (6 bases). Trimming pared 4 bases from V and 2 bases from J, leaving 10 bases between. CDR3 length: 14 residues. Germline values: CDR1 KGHSH, CDR2 LQKENI. The DNA for the CDR3 is TGTGCCAGCTCACGAGGACTATCCACAGATACGCAGTATTTT. Its protein is CASSRGLSTDTQYF.

V and J are TRBV5-4 and TRBJ1-4, with TRBD1 identical over 7 bases. Germline-derived CDR1 and CDR2 are SGHNT and YYREEE (reference sequence). The V and J ends lost 5 bases and 4 bases, in that order; junction bases with no gene match: 5. This CDR3 is built from 14 residues. This CDR3 reads CASSRDSLNEKLFF. CDR3 DNA: TGTGCCAGCAGTCGGGACAGCCTTAATGAAAAACTGTTTTTT.

The chain couples TRBV10-3 to TRBJ1-1; 8 bases align to TRBD1. J lost 7 bases, V lost 6 bases, and 13 bases had no gene match. CDR3 length equals 15 residues. From germline, CDR1 is ENHRY and CDR2 SYGVKD. DNA of the CDR3: TGTGCCATCAGCGAAGGTAGTTGGGGGACAGGTGAAGCTTTCTTT. Translated, it gives CAISEGSWGTGEAFF.

The chain uses TRBV6-6 and TRBJ2-3; D is perhaps TRBD2 (6 bases). The ends were cut back, 5 bases at V and 5 bases at J, with 11 bases in the middle. Germline assignment: CDR1 MNHNY and CDR2 SVGAGI (reference sequence). The length of the CDR3 is 13 residues. In nucleotides, the CDR3 is TGTGCCAGCAGTCCTATGGGGGGAGATACGCAGTATTTT. Its protein is CASSPMGGDTQYF.

The chain uses TRBV19 and TRBJ1-6; weak D call: TRBD1 (6 bases). V lost 6 bases and J lost 6, with 15 bases in between. Germline assignment: CDR1 LNHDA and CDR2 SQIVND (reference sequence). CDR3 length: 15 residues. In DNA form, the CDR3 reads TGTGCCAGTAGCGAACAGGGTTTGGGTAATTCACCCCTCCACTTT. Amino acids: CASSEQGLGNSPLHF.

The table lists this clone with a few counts. The rearrangement links TRBV24-1 to TRBJ2-2; possible D gene TRBD1, 5 bases. From germline, CDR1 is KGHDR and CDR2 SFDVKD. The CDR3 sequence is 14 residues long. V was clipped by 1 base and J by 8 bases, with 10 bases between them. As DNA, the CDR3 is TGTGCCACCAGTGATTTCAGGGTCGGAGGGGAGCTGTTTTTT. This encodes CATSDFRVGGELFF.

The sample holds a few counts of this clone. This chain uses TRBV15 with TRBJ2-5, with D possibly being TRBD1 (5 bases). Germline-derived CDR1 and CDR2 are LNHNV and YYDKDF (reference sequence). Trimming took 3 bases from V and 1 from J, leaving 15 bases between them. There are 16 residues in the CDR3. CDR3 loop: CATSSPGAKSQETQYF. CDR3 nucleotide sequence: TGTGCCACCAGCAGTCCTGGGGCGAAGAGCCAAGAGACCCAGTACTTC.

In DNA, the CDR3 is TGTGCCAGCAGCCAGGGGAGGACAGGGGACGAGCAGTACTTC. Its protein product is CASSQGRTGDEQYF. The rearrangement uses TRBV7-9 and TRBJ2-7, with 9 bases aligning to TRBD1. V lost 5 bases, J lost 5 bases, and 7 bases stayed unmatched. Per the germline V gene, CDR1 is SEHNR and CDR2 is FQNEAQ (reference sequence). The CDR3 has 14 amino acids.

This clone was found once. Here the CDR3 DNA reads TGTGCCAGCTCACCGGGACAGACGGGAAACACCATATATTTT. It translates to CASSPGQTGNTIYF. The chain is built from TRBV18 and TRBJ1-3; 7 nucleotides match TRBD1. Germline lookup yields CDR1 KGHSH and CDR2 LQKENI. The CDR3 runs 14 residues. The V gene end was trimmed by 3 bases and the J gene end by 4 bases; junction bases not matched to a gene: 3.

The chain employs TRBV29-1 and TRBJ1-4; D is ambiguous. The V end was cut by 7 bases, the J end by 0 bases, with 9 bases between. CDR1 is SQVTM and CDR2 is ANQGSEA in the germline V gene. CDR3 size: 13 residues. CDR3 residues: CSGHIATNEKLFF. The CDR3 DNA reads TGCAGCGGTCACATTGCAACTAATGAAAAACTGTTTTTT. The entire variable domain, with the rest obtained from reference TRBV29-1 and TRBJ1-4, is as follows: SAVISQKPSRDICQRGTSLTIQCQVDSQVTMMFWYRQQPGQSLTLIATANQGSEATYESGFVIDKFPISRPNLTFSTLTVSNMSPEDSSIYLCSGHIATNEKLFFGSGTQLSVL.

This clone was recorded once. The chain joins TRBV6-6 to TRBJ1-1, with TRBD1 matching 10 bases. Losses at the gene ends were 7 bases for V and 3 bases for J; bases not matched to a gene: 11. Germline V CDR1 and CDR2: MNHNY, SVGAGI (reference sequence). The CDR3 is 16 residues long. CDR3 sequence reads: CASIDLGTGVYTEAFF. CDR3 in DNA: TGTGCCAGCATCGACCTCGGGACAGGGGTTTACACTGAAGCTTTCTTT.

The chain is built from TRBV24-1 and TRBJ2-5; D gene unclear. The CDR3 loop spans 16 amino acids. V was pared by 4 bases and J by 2 bases, with 16 bases between. Germline assignment: CDR1 KGHDR and CDR2 SFDVKD. The CDR3 DNA reads as TGTGCCACCAGTGACCCCCGGTGGGCCCCTCAAGAGACCCAGTACTTC. Protein product: CATSDPRWAPQETQYF.